This TCR beta chain was identified in a study of blood T cell repertoires in COVID-19. About the research overall: COVID-19 samples collected from the United States, Italy and Spain covered acute and convalescent phases. Sample material is recorded as cDNA or gDNA derived from T cells, B-cell-depleted T cells, or PBMCs.

The CDR3 is 16 residues long. With 0 bases removed from V and 5 bases from J, the gap between germline ends came to 14 bases. The Seattle patients joined while their infection was active and were tracked longitudinally afterward. Original processing methods: Amplifying reference gene primers gave estimates of nucleated cell counts. TCRdb keeps only in-frame clones here, not all; method: immunoSEQ multiplex PCR. That table gives V, J and clone size, and the DNA gave D and trimming. The profile shows roughly 120,000 clones, roughly four fifths of them singletons. This receptor was obtained from an older man with COVID-19, enrolled during active disease. Sequenced input: peripheral blood. The genes are TRBV23-1 and TRBJ2-1; perhaps TRBD1 as D (5 bases). TRBV23-1 is filed as an ORF, its function uncertain. CDR3 nucleotide sequence: TGCGCCAGCAGTCAATCTAATCTAACCAGGGACAATGAGCAGTTCTTC. Encoded protein: CASSQSNLTRDNEQFF.